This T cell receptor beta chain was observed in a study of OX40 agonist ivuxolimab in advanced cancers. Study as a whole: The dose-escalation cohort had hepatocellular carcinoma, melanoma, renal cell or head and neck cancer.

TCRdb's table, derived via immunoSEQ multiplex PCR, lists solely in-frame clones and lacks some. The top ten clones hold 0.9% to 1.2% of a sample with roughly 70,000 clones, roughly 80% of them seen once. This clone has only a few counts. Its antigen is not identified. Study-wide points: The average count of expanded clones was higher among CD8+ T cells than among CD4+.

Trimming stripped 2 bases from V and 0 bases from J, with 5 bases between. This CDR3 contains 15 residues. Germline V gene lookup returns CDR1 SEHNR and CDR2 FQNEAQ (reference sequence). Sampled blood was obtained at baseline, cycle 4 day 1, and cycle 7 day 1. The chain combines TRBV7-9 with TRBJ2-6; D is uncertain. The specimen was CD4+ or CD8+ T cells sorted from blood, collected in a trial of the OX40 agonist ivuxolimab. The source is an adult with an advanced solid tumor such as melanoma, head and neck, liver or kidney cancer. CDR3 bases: TGTGCCAGCAGCTTATACCTCTCTGGGGCCAACGTCCTGACTTTC. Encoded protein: CASSLYLSGANVLTF.